The 17 T cell receptor beta chains given below trace back to one sample, sequenced in a study of T cell repertoires in cytomegalovirus infection. In TCRdb, the reads were re-called with MiXCR into one record per CDR3 protein. This table holds about 530,000 distinct CDR3 sequences, 26% found once. The sequenced sample was PBMCs. The origin of the receptors is a human donor in good health (CMV status not recorded). Some clones in this sample may be carry-over from other donors' samples.

The J gene is TRBJ1-1, the V gene TRBV18; 7 bases agree with TRBD1. CDR1 is KGHSH and CDR2 is LQKENI in the germline V gene. The J segment lost 1 base and the V segment lost 5 bases, leaving 7 bases of the junction unmatched. CDR3 length equals 15 residues. The CDR3 spells CASSTDRLGNTEAFF. The CDR3 DNA reads TGTGCCAGCTCAACGGACAGGTTGGGGAACACTGAAGCTTTCTTT.

The chain links TRBV15 to TRBJ2-5; possibly TRBD2 for D (6 bases). V lost 4 bases to trimming and J lost 2 bases, with 11 bases between them. This CDR3 spans 14 amino acids. The germline CDR1 and CDR2 sequences are LNHNV and YYDKDF (reference sequence). The CDR3 region has the DNA TGTGCCACCAGCACCCGACTAGGGCAAGAGACCCAGTACTTC. This gives the protein CATSTRLGQETQYF.

The rearrangement joins TRBV11-1 to TRBJ2-1, with unresolved D. Trimming pared 1 base from V and 7 bases from J, leaving 8 bases between. The germline V gene encodes CDR1 SGHAT and CDR2 FQDESV (reference sequence). This CDR3 has 13 residues. DNA for the CDR3: TGTGCCAGCAGCTTAGGTAGATGGAATGAGCAGTTCTTC. It codes for CASSLGRWNEQFF.

This rearrangement joins TRBV19 to TRBJ2-1; tentative D call: TRBD2 (5 bases). The CDR3 extends over 15 amino acids. Trimming pared 10 bases from V and 0 bases from J, leaving 16 bases between. The germline V gene encodes CDR1 LNHDA and CDR2 SQIVND (reference sequence). In DNA, the CDR3 is TGTGCCACTCCGCGGGCGGGCAACTCCTACAATGAGCAGTTCTTC. This encodes CATPRAGNSYNEQFF.

Details on this clonotype: The junction shows a germline mismatch at one end, possibly a read error. The genes are TRBV6-6 and TRBJ2-2; 10 bases match TRBD1. From germline, CDR1 is MNHNY and CDR2 SVGAGI (reference sequence). This CDR3 spans 17 amino acids. The CDR3 loop reads CDSSTPIDRGRTGELFF. CDR3 nucleotides: TGTGACAGCAGCACCCCTATCGACAGGGGGCGAACCGGGGAGCTGTTTTTT.

This clonotype appeared a few times. The chain combines TRBV7-2 with TRBJ2-3, with D perhaps matching TRBD1 (5 bases). The CDR3 runs to 16 residues. V lost 2 bases to trimming and J lost 3 bases, with 15 bases between them. The V gene's germline CDR1 is SGHTA and CDR2 FQGNSA. The DNA for the CDR3 is TGTGCCAGCAGCTTAAGACCCGACAGCCCGACAGATACGCAGTATTTT. This sequence encodes CASSLRPDSPTDTQYF.

V usage is TRBV7-4 and J usage is TRBJ2-3; TRBD1 might be the D (6 bases). CDR1 is SGHVT, CDR2 SQSDAQ, per germline. Trimming shortened V by 2 bases and J by 6 bases, and 18 bases separated the two germline ends. The CDR3 is made up of 16 amino acids. As DNA, the CDR3 is TGTGCCAGCAGCTTAACACTACAGGGTTTCGGCGATACGCAGTATTTT. Amino acids: CASSLTLQGFGDTQYF.

About this clonotype: A read error is possible here, since a much larger clone lies one base away. This chain joins TRBV6-2 or TRBV6-3 and TRBJ1-1; D is uncertain. CDR3 size: 11 residues. The germline V gene encodes CDR1 MNHEY and CDR2 SVGEGT. Trimming shortened V by 8 bases and J by 1 base, and 5 bases separated the two germline ends. The chain's CDR3 is CASVRNTEAFF. CDR3 nucleotide sequence: TGTGCCAGCGTAAGGAACACTGAAGCTTTCTTT.

The chain recombines TRBV7-9 with TRBJ2-7; D is possibly TRBD1 (6 bases). The CDR3 runs 14 residues. V gave up 4 bases and J gave up 6 bases, with 16 bases separating them. Germline CDR1 SEHNR, CDR2 FQNEAQ (reference sequence). In nucleotides, the CDR3 is TGTGCCAGCAGCTCGTCCACAGGGTTTTCCGAGCAGTACGTC. This encodes CASSSSTGFSEQYV.

V is TRBV20-1 and J is TRBJ2-7; maybe TRBD2 (6 bases). The CDR3 has 14 amino acids. Germline-derived CDR1 and CDR2 are DFQATT and SNEGSKA (reference sequence). V was cut by 3 bases and J by 3 bases, with 15 bases left in between. The chain's CDR3 is CSARAPWTNYEQYF. The CDR3 DNA reads as TGCAGTGCTAGGGCCCCCTGGACTAACTACGAGCAGTACTTC.

This clonotype has ten or more counts. This chain joins TRBV7-2 and TRBJ1-3; 9 bases align to TRBD1. Germline V gene data show CDR1 as SGHTA and CDR2 as FQGNSA. V lost 4 bases, J lost 2 bases, and 6 bases stayed unmatched. The CDR3 length is 16 residues. CDR3 nucleotides: TGTGCCAGCAGCTCGATCCGGACAGGGGCTGGAAACACCATATATTTT. It is translated as CASSSIRTGAGNTIYF. Full variable domain (missing parts from reference TRBV7-2 and TRBJ1-3): GAGVSQSPSNKVTEKGKDVELRCDPISGHTALYWYRQSLGQGLEFLIYFQGNSAPDKSGLPSDRFSAERTGGSVSTLTIQRTQQEDSAVYLCASSSIRTGAGNTIYFGEGSWLTVV.

The chain recombines TRBV5-4 with TRBJ2-1; D call uncertain. CDR1 is SGHNT and CDR2 is YYREEE in the germline V gene (reference sequence). Trimming pared 1 base from V and 0 bases from J, leaving 14 bases between. This CDR3 is 17 amino acids long. CDR3 loop: CASSLPPPGYSYNEQFF. The CDR3 DNA is TGTGCCAGCAGCTTGCCCCCCCCGGGTTACTCCTACAATGAGCAGTTCTTC. The full variable domain, its missing parts supplied by reference TRBV5-4 and TRBJ2-1, is ETGVTQSPTHLIKTRGQQVTLRCSSQSGHNTVSWYQQALGQGPQFIFQYYREEENGRGNFPPRFSGLQFPNYSSELNVNALELDDSALYLCASSLPPPGYSYNEQFFGPGTRLTVL.

This clonotype was seen repeatedly, ten times or more. The chain recombines TRBV7-2 with TRBJ1-3; D is unresolved. The CDR3 contains 14 residues. CDR1 and CDR2 from the germline V gene are SGHTA and FQGNSA. Trimming took off 1 base at V and 4 bases at J, with 8 bases between the two ends. CDR3 bases: TGTGCCAGCAGCTTAGTCCTCCAGGGAAACACCATATATTTT. As protein: CASSLVLQGNTIYF.

The chain recombines TRBV7-6 with TRBJ2-2; 10 nucleotides agree with TRBD2. With V trimmed by 8 bases and J by 6 bases, 3 bases remained unmatched. Germline CDR1 reads SGHVS; CDR2 reads FNYEAQ. CDR3 length: 13 residues. This CDR3 reads CASGAGGPGELFF. The DNA of the CDR3 is TGTGCCAGCGGAGCGGGAGGGCCCGGGGAGCTGTTTTTT. Full variable domain (missing parts from reference TRBV7-6 and TRBJ2-2): GAGVSQSPRYKVTKRGQDVALRCDPISGHVSLYWYRQALGQGPEFLTYFNYEAQQDKSGLPNDRFSAERPEGSISTLTIQRTEQRDSAMYRCASGAGGPGELFFGEGSRLTVL.

This clonotype was counted many times. The chain is built from TRBV7-2 and TRBJ1-3; D not certain. V was clipped by 1 base and J by 0 bases, with 10 bases between them. The germline gives CDR1 SGHTA, CDR2 FQGNSA. The CDR3 totals 16 residues. The CDR3 here is CASSLVAADSGNTIYF. CDR3 coding DNA: TGTGCCAGCAGCTTAGTGGCGGCCGACTCTGGAAACACCATATATTTT.

The V gene is TRBV6-5, the J gene TRBJ2-3; no definite D call. CDR1 is MNHEY and CDR2 is SVGAGI in the germline V gene. Trimming took 5 bases from V and 0 from J, leaving 12 bases between them. This CDR3 region has 15 residues. The CDR3 is CASSPNPGSTDTQYF. The CDR3 nucleotides read TGTGCCAGCAGTCCCAACCCCGGGAGCACAGATACGCAGTATTTT.

The J gene is TRBJ2-5, the V gene TRBV24-1; 11 bases are a match to TRBD2. The CDR3 spans 17 residues. V lost 0 bases to trimming and J lost 5 bases; unmatched junction nucleotides: 7. Germline CDR1 reads KGHDR; CDR2 reads SFDVKD. The DNA of the CDR3 is TGTGCCACCAGTGATTTGGCCCTAGCGGGAGGTTCGGAGACCCAGTACTTC. This translates into CATSDLALAGGSETQYF.